What follows is one T cell receptor (beta chain) and its context. The sample belongs to a study of blood T cell repertoires in COVID-19. Study-wide background: Samples of COVID-19 (acute and convalescent) were obtained from the United States, Italy and Spain. Sources were T cells, B-cell-depleted T cells, or PBMCs; the material itself was cDNA or gDNA.

Germline CDR1 reads SGHNT; CDR2 reads YYREEE (reference sequence). V was trimmed by 2 bases and J by 10 bases, leaving 7 bases between them. This CDR3 contains 12 residues. TCRdb's copy holds only in-frame clones and misses some; the assay was immunoSEQ multiplex PCR. The sample lists 300,000 to 500,000 clones, around nine tenths occurring once. The gene calls are TRBV5-4 and TRBJ1-6; D is possibly TRBD1 (5 bases). The sequenced sample was PBMCs or T cells enriched from blood (not recorded which). The sequence was obtained from a woman aged 30 to 39 with acute COVID-19. CDR3 sequence reads: CASSFGGSPLHF. The CDR3 DNA reads as TGTGCCAGCAGCTTCGGGGGGTCACCCCTCCACTTT.